This TCR beta chain was identified during a study of blood T cell repertoires in COVID-19. Overall study context: Material from acute and convalescent COVID-19 was sourced from the United States, Italy and Spain. T cells, B-cell-depleted T cells, or PBMCs supplied cDNA or gDNA.

The ends were cut back, 0 bases at V and 5 bases at J, with 12 bases in the middle. CDR1 and CDR2 from the germline V gene are SGHRS and YFSETQ. The CDR3 length is 14 residues. Authors' data handling: Reference gene primer amplification gave estimated nucleated cell counts. Only in-frame clones appear in the TCRdb table, and some are missing; sequencing was by immunoSEQ multiplex PCR. V, J and clone size derive from that table, while D and trimming were established from the DNA sequence. In the table there are more than 200,000 clones, 80% to 85% of which are singletons. This receptor was taken from a man in his forties or fifties with active or convalescent COVID-19. Sample: peripheral blood. The chain joins TRBV5-1 to TRBJ2-7, with D unclear. CDR3 in DNA: TGCGCCAGCAGCTTGGAGCCTAGTCGGGACGAGCAGTACTTC. Residues: CASSLEPSRDEQYF.